This T cell receptor (beta chain) was identified in a study of T cell clonotyping in hematopoietic cell transplantation. Findings and limits, study-wide: At the given depth, recipient repertoires were over 95% de novo clonotypes. Recipient TCR diversity dropped after transplant; expanded clonotypes rose from day 30 to 180. Without cell sorting, CD4 versus CD8 contributions remain unresolved.

Repertoires were generated with immunoSEQ multiplex PCR, while TCRdb's copy carries only in-frame clones and drops some. The data contain under 4,500 clones, more than 85% of them singletons. This clone was recorded only once. Its antigen is unknown. V was clipped by 10 bases and J by 6 bases, with 9 bases between them. Germline assignment: CDR1 ENHRY and CDR2 SYGVKD. The CDR3 length is 10 residues. The TCR comes from a male patient aged 50 to 59 who had an allogeneic stem cell transplant from a related donor, so the T cells may come from the graft donor. Some clones in this sample may be carry-over from other donors' samples. Sequencing was performed on PBMCs, taken 30 days after allogeneic stem cell transplant. The chain is built from TRBV10-3 and TRBJ1-2; unclear D gene. CDR3 protein: CATMSDGYTF. CDR3 DNA sequence: TGTGCCACCATGTCGGATGGCTACACCTTC.